The sequence of this T cell receptor (beta chain) was determined in a study of control samples from healthy donors and cancer patients. Repertoires were generated with immunoSEQ multiplex PCR, while TCRdb's copy carries only in-frame clones and drops some. In the table there are tens of thousands of clones, under 95% of which are singletons. CDR1 and CDR2 (germline): MNHEY, SMNVEV (reference sequence). The CDR3 has 13 residues. V was trimmed by 5 bases and J by 9 bases, leaving 14 bases between them. The clonotype comes from a woman in her thirties or forties with lung cancer. The chain links TRBV27 to TRBJ1-5, with D unclear. Source material: PBMCs. In DNA form, the CDR3 reads TGTGCCAGCAGTCCCGGACCGCGCCGGCCCCAGCATTTT. It encodes CASSPGPRRPQHF.